The 17 T cell receptor beta chains below come from one sample, sequenced in a study of T cell responses to AZD1222 COVID-19 vaccine. Sequencing was performed with immunoSEQ multiplex PCR; in TCRdb, only in-frame clones are kept and a portion is missing. The sample shows fewer than 150,000 clones, 85% to 95% of them seen only once. The sample was peripheral blood, taken 28 days after the second AZD1222 dose. These receptors all come from an adult who received the AZD1222 COVID-19 vaccine.

The chain is built from TRBV19 and TRBJ2-3; a weak D match, TRBD2 (5 bases). The CDR3 covers 14 residues. Germline V gene lookup returns CDR1 LNHDA and CDR2 SQIVND (reference sequence). Trimming pared 4 bases from V and 2 bases from J, leaving 10 bases between. The CDR3 DNA reads as TGTGCCAGTAGTAAGCTAGCTAACACAGATACGCAGTATTTT. The encoded protein is CASSKLANTDTQYF.

The chain uses TRBV6-2 or TRBV6-3 and TRBJ1-5; the D is unclear. Germline V lookup: CDR1 MNHEY, CDR2 SVGEGT. The CDR3 consists of 13 residues. V lost 5 bases and J lost 5, with 10 bases in between. The CDR3 DNA reads TGTGCCAGCAGTGAGGCGCCTCATCAGCCCCAGCATTTT. Protein: CASSEAPHQPQHF.

The chain links TRBV5-1 to TRBJ2-7; TRBD2 agrees at 9 bases. This CDR3 contains 14 residues. Germline loops: CDR1 SGHRS, CDR2 YFSETQ. Losses at the gene ends were 0 bases for V and 6 bases for J; bases not matched to a gene: 4. The CDR3 DNA reads as TGCGCCAGCAGCTTGGTAGCGGGAGCTAGCGAGCAGTACTTC. It specifies CASSLVAGASEQYF.

The rearrangement links TRBV29-1 to TRBJ2-7; 10 positions match TRBD2. CDR3 length equals 13 residues. After removal of 1 base from V and 9 bases from J, the junction contained 6 bases not matched to a gene. Germline V gene lookup returns CDR1 SQVTM and CDR2 ANQGSEA. CDR3 coding DNA: TGCAGCGTTGAAGTTTCTAGCGGGGGATTGCAGTACTTC. Protein product: CSVEVSSGGLQYF.

The V and J genes are TRBV19 and TRBJ1-2, with 9 positions matching TRBD1. Losses at the gene ends were 5 bases for V and 6 bases for J; bases not matched to a gene: 7. The CDR3 runs to 14 residues. Germline V CDR1 and CDR2: LNHDA, SQIVND (reference sequence). CDR3 nucleotide sequence: TGTGCCAGTAGTTCGGGACAGGGAATCCATGGCTACACCTTC. It is translated as CASSSGQGIHGYTF.

The rearrangement joins TRBV6-5 to TRBJ1-2, with a weak D call TRBD1 (5 bases). Germline lookup yields CDR1 MNHEY and CDR2 SVGAGI. With 2 bases removed from V and 7 bases from J, the gap between germline ends came to 11 bases. The CDR3 covers 13 residues. CDR3 DNA sequence: TGTGCCAGCAGTTACGGCAGGGAGGGTGGCTACACCTTC. It specifies CASSYGREGGYTF.

This chain uses TRBV6-6 with TRBJ2-7; the D gene is possibly TRBD2 (5 bases). CDR1 is MNHNY and CDR2 is SVGAGI in the germline V gene (reference sequence). This CDR3 region has 14 residues. Trimming took 6 bases from V and 7 from J, leaving 19 bases between them. The DNA for the CDR3 is TGTGCCAGCAGGGCTAGAGGGATCCTGGGGGAGCAGTACTTC. It translates to CASRARGILGEQYF.

The chain links TRBV2 to TRBJ2-2; possible D gene TRBD2, 5 bases. CDR1 is SNHLY, CDR2 FYNNEI, per germline. The CDR3 has 16 amino acids. The V end lost 1 base, the J end lost 7 bases, and 16 bases lay between the germline ends. The CDR3 sequence is CASSEGTSPLGGELFF. The CDR3 region has the DNA TGTGCCAGCAGTGAAGGGACTTCCCCCTTAGGCGGGGAGCTGTTTTTT.

The rearrangement joins TRBV30 to TRBJ1-3; maybe TRBD1 (6 bases). Germline CDR1 GTSNPN, CDR2 SVGIG (reference sequence). The CDR3 sequence is 15 residues long. V lost 1 base and J lost 0, with 10 bases in between. CDR3: CAWSGVRGSGNTIYF. The CDR3 DNA follows: TGTGCCTGGAGTGGGGTCAGGGGCTCTGGAAACACCATATATTTT.

V gene TRBV11-1 combines with J gene TRBJ2-3, with TRBD2 as a possible D gene (5 bases). The V gene's germline CDR1 is SGHAT and CDR2 FQDESV (reference sequence). The CDR3 totals 15 residues. Trimming took 2 bases from V and 6 from J, leaving 15 bases between them. DNA of the CDR3: TGTGCCAGCAGCTTAACGTCGTCTAGCTGGGATACGCAGTATTTT. This sequence encodes CASSLTSSSWDTQYF.

This chain links TRBV5-6 with TRBJ2-1; D may be TRBD2 (5 bases). The CDR3 runs 18 residues. Germline lookup yields CDR1 SGHDT and CDR2 YYEEEE. Trimming stripped 0 bases from V and 0 bases from J, with 16 bases between. The CDR3 protein is CASSLANNLGSSYNEQFF. The CDR3 nucleotides are TGTGCCAGCAGCTTGGCGAATAATCTGGGGAGCTCCTACAATGAGCAGTTCTTC.

V is TRBV6-5 and J is TRBJ2-7, with 9 nucleotides matching TRBD1. J was trimmed by 3 bases and V by 11 bases; bases with no gene match: 5. Germline V gene lookup returns CDR1 MNHEY and CDR2 SVGAGI. This CDR3 has 12 amino acids. The CDR3 DNA sequence: TGTGCCTCCAGGGGACAGGGCTACGAGCAGTACTTC. Its protein is CASRGQGYEQYF.

This clone was seen once. This sequence joins TRBV27 and TRBJ2-1, with 7 nucleotides matching TRBD2. Germline assignment: CDR1 MNHEY and CDR2 SMNVEV (reference sequence). The J segment lost 10 bases and the V segment lost 4 bases, leaving 4 bases of the junction unmatched. The CDR3 runs 12 residues. The CDR3 reads CASSSGLDEQFF. For the CDR3, the DNA is TGTGCCAGCAGTTCAGGACTAGACGAGCAGTTCTTC.

The chain combines TRBV19 with TRBJ1-2; D remains unclear. The CDR3 loop spans 15 amino acids. Germline loops: CDR1 LNHDA, CDR2 SQIVND (reference sequence). Trimming cost V 1 base and J 6 bases, with 15 bases left between them. The CDR3 protein is CASSIGQADRNGYTF. CDR3 DNA sequence: TGTGCCAGTAGTATAGGTCAGGCGGATAGGAATGGCTACACCTTC.

This chain joins TRBV7-9 and TRBJ1-4, with D tentatively TRBD1 (5 bases). Germline V lookup: CDR1 SEHNR, CDR2 FQNEAQ (reference sequence). The CDR3 is made up of 14 amino acids. Trimming removed 6 bases from V and 8 bases from J, with 16 bases in between. The CDR3 DNA reads as TGTGCCAGCAGACAGGATAATAGGCAGGAAAAACTGTTTTTT. It translates to CASRQDNRQEKLFF.

The chain recombines TRBV25-1 with TRBJ2-7; perhaps TRBD2 as D (6 bases). CDR1 is MGHDK and CDR2 is SYGVNS in the germline V gene. V lost 1 base and J lost 7, with 14 bases in between. The CDR3 has 14 residues. For the CDR3, the DNA is TGTGCCAGCAGTGAATTCGGGCCCGGGGGTGAGCAGTACTTC. Amino acid sequence: CASSEFGPGGEQYF.

The chain uses TRBV9 and TRBJ2-3; D not certain. This CDR3 comprises 14 residues. V lost 0 bases to trimming and J lost 6 bases, with 11 bases between them. Germline CDR1 SGDLS, CDR2 YYNGEE. Here the CDR3 reads CASSVAPKRDTQYF. CDR3 nucleotide sequence: TGTGCCAGCAGCGTAGCCCCAAAACGGGATACGCAGTATTTT.